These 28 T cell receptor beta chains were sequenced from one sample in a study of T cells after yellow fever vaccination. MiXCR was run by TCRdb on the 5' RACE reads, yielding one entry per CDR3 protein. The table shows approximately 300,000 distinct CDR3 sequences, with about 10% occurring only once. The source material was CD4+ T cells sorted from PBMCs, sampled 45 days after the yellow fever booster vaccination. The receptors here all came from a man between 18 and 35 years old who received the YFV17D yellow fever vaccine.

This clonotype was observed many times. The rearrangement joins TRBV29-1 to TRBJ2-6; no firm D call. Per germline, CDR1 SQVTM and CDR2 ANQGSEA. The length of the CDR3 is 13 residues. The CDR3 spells CRPCASGANVLTF. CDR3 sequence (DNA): TGCAGACCCTGCGCCTCTGGGGCCAACGTCCTGACTTTC.

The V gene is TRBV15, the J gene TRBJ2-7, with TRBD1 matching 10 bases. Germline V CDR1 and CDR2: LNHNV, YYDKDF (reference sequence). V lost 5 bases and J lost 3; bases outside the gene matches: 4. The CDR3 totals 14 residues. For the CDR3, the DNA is TGTGCCACCAGCCCAAGGACAGGGGGCTACGAGCAGTACTTC. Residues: CATSPRTGGYEQYF.

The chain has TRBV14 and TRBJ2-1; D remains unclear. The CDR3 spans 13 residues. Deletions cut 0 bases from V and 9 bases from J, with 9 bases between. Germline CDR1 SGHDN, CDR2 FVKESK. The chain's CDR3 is CASSQERLSEQFF. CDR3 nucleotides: TGTGCCAGCAGCCAAGAGAGGCTTAGTGAGCAGTTCTTC.

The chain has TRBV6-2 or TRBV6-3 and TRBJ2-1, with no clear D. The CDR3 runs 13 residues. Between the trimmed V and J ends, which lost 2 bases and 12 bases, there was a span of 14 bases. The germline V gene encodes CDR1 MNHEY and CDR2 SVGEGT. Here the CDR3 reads CASSYAPWAGQFF. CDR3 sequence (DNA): TGTGCCAGCAGTTACGCCCCGTGGGCCGGGCAGTTCTTC.

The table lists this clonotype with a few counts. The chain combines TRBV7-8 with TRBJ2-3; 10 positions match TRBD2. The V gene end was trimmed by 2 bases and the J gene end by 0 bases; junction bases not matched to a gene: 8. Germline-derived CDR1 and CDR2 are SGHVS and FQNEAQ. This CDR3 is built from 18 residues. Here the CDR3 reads CASSLTLAGGRSTDTQYF. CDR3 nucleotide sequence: TGTGCCAGCAGCTTAACCTTAGCGGGGGGCCGTAGCACAGATACGCAGTATTTT.

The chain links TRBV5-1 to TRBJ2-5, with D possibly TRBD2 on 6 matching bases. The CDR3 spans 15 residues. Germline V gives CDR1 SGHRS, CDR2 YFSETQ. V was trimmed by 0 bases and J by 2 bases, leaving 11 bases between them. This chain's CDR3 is CASSLAGTVQETQYF. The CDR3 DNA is TGCGCCAGCAGCTTGGCCGGGACTGTGCAAGAGACCCAGTACTTC.

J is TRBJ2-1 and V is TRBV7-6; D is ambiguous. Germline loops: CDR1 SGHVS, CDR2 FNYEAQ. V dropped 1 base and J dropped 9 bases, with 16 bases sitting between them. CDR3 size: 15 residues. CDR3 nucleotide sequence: TGTGCCAGCAGCTTAGACCGTCGAAACTGGGGTGAGCAGTTCTTC. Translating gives CASSLDRRNWGEQFF.

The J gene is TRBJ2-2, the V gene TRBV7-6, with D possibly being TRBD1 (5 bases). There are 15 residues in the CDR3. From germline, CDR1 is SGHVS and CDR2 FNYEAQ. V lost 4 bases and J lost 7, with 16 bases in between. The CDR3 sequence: CASSSDPGHSGELFF. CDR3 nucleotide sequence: TGTGCCAGCAGCTCGGACCCTGGACATAGCGGGGAGCTGTTTTTT. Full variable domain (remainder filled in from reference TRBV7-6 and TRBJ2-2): GAGVSQSPRYKVTKRGQDVALRCDPISGHVSLYWYRQALGQGPEFLTYFNYEAQQDKSGLPNDRFSAERPEGSISTLTIQRTEQRDSAMYRCASSSDPGHSGELFFGEGSRLTVL.

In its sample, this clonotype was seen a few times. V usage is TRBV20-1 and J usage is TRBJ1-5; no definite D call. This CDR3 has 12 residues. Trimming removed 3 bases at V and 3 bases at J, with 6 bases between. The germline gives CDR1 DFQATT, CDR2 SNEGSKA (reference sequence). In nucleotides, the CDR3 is TGCAGTGCTAGTCCCGACAATCAGCCCCAGCATTTT. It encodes CSASPDNQPQHF.

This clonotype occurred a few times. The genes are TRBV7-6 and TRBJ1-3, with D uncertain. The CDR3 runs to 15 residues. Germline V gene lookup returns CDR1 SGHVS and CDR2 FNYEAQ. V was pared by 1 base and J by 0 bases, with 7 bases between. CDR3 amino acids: CASSLGPSSGNTIYF. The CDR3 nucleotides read TGTGCCAGCAGCTTAGGTCCGAGCTCTGGAAACACCATATATTTT.

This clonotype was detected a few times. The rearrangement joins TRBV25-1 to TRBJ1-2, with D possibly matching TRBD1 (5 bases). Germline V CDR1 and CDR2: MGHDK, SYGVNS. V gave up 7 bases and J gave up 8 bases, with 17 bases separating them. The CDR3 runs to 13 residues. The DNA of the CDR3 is TGTGCCAGCACCCAAGCCAATGGGGGAGGCTACACCTTC. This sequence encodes CASTQANGGGYTF.

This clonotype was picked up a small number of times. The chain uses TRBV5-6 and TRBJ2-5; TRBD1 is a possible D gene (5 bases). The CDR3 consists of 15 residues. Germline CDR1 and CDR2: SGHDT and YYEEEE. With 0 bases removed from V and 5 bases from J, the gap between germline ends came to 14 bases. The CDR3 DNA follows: TGTGCCAGCAGCTTGGAGACAGTTCCCCAGGAGACCCAGTACTTC. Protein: CASSLETVPQETQYF.

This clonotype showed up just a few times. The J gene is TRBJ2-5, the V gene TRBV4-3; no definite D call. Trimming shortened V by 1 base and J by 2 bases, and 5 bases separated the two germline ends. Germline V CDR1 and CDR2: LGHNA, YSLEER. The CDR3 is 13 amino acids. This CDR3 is CASSQGRQETQYF. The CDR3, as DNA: TGCGCCAGCAGCCAAGGGCGGCAAGAGACCCAGTACTTC.

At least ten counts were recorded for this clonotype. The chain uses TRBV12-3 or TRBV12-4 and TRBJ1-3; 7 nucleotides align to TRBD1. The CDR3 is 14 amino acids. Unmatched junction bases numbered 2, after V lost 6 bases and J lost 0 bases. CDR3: CASRHRGSGNTIYF. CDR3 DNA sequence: TGTGCCAGCAGGCACAGGGGCTCTGGAAACACCATATATTTT.

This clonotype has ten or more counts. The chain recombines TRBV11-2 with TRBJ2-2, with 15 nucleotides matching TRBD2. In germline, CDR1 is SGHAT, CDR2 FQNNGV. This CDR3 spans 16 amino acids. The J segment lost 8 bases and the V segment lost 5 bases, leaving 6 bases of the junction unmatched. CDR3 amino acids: CASSPGLAGGSGELFF. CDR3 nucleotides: TGTGCCAGCAGCCCCGGACTAGCGGGGGGGTCGGGGGAGCTGTTTTTT. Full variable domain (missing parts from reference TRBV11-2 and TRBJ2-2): EAGVAQSPRYKIIEKRQSVAFWCNPISGHATLYWYQQILGQGPKLLIQFQNNGVVDDSQLPKDRFSAERLKGVDSTLKIQPAKLEDSAVYLCASSPGLAGGSGELFFGEGSRLTVL.

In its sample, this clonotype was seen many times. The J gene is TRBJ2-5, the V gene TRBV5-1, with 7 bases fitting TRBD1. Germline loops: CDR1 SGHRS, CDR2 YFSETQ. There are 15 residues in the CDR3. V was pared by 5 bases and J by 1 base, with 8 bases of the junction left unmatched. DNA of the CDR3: TGCGCCAGCAGGCGACAGGGTGATCCCCAAGAGACCCAGTACTTC. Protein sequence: CASRRQGDPQETQYF.

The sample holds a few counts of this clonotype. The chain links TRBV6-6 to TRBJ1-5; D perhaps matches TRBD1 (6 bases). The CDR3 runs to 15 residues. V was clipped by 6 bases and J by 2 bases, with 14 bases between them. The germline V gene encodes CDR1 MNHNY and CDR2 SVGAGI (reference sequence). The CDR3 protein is CASRTSGGGNQPQHF. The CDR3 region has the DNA TGTGCCAGCAGAACGTCGGGGGGCGGCAATCAGCCCCAGCATTTT.

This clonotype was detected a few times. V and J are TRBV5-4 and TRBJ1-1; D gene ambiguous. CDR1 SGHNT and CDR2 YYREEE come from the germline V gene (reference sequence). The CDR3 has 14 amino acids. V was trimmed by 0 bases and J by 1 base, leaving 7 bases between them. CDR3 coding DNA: TGTGCCAGCAGCTTGGTGTCAAGGAACACTGAAGCTTTCTTT. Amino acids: CASSLVSRNTEAFF. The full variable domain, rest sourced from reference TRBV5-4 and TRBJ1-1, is ETGVTQSPTHLIKTRGQQVTLRCSSQSGHNTVSWYQQALGQGPQFIFQYYREEENGRGNFPPRFSGLQFPNYSSELNVNALELDDSALYLCASSLVSRNTEAFFGQGTRLTVV.

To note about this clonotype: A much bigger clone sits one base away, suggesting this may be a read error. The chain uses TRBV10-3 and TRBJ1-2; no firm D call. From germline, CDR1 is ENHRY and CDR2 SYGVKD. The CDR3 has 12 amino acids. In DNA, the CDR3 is TGTGCCATCAGAAGACATAACTTTGGCTACACCTTC. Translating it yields CAIRRHNFGYTF.

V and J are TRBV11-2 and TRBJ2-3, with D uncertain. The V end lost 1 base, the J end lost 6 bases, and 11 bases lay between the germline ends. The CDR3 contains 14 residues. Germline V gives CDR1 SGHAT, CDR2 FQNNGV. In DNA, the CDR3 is TGTGCCAGCAGCTTAGGTAGTCGTGGCGATACGCAGTATTTT. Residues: CASSLGSRGDTQYF.

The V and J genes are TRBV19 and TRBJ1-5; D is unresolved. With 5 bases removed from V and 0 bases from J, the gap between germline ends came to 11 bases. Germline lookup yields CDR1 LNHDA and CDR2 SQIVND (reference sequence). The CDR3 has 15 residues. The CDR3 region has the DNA TGTGCCAGTAGTGTCCTCCAGAGTAGCAATCAGCCCCAGCATTTT. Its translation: CASSVLQSSNQPQHF.

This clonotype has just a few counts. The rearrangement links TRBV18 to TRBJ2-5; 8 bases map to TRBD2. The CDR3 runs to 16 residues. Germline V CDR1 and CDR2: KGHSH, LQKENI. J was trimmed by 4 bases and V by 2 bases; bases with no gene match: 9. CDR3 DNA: TGTGCCAGCTCACCAGACCGACTGGCGGGGGGAGAGACCCAGTACTTC. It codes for CASSPDRLAGGETQYF. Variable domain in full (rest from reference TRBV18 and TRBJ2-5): NAGVMQNPRHLVRRRGQEARLRCSPMKGHSHVYWYRQLPEEGLKFMVYLQKENIIDESGMPKERFSAEFPKEGPSILRIQQVVRGDSAAYFCASSPDRLAGGETQYFGPGTRLLVL.

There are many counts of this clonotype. CDR3 DNA sequence: TGTGCCAGCAGTTACTCGTACCAAGAGACCCAGTACTTC. It codes for CASSYSYQETQYF. The chain joins TRBV6-2 or TRBV6-3 to TRBJ2-5, with D unresolved. This CDR3 contains 13 residues. V was trimmed by 0 bases and J by 0 bases, leaving 2 bases between them. Germline V CDR1 and CDR2: MNHEY, SVGEGT.

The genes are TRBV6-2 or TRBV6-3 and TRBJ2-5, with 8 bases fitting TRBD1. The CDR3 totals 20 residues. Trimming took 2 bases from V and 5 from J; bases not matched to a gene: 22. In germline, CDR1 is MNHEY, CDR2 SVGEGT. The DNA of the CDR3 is TGTGCCAGCAGTTACACGAACGCCGGGACAGGTAGCTTAGGCTGGGAGACCCAGTACTTC. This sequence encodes CASSYTNAGTGSLGWETQYF.

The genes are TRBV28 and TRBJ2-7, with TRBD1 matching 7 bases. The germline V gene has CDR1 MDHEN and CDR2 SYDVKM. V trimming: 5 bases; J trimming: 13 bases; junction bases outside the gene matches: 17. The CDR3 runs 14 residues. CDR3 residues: CASSPPLAQGLAYF. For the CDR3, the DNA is TGTGCCAGCAGTCCTCCCTTGGCACAGGGGTTAGCATACTTC.

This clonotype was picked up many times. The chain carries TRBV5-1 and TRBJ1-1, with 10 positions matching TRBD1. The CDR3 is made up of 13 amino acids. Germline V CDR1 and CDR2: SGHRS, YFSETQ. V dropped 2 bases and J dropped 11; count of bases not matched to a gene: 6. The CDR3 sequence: CASSFYGTGAAFF. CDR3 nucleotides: TGCGCCAGCAGCTTCTATGGGACAGGGGCCGCTTTCTTT.

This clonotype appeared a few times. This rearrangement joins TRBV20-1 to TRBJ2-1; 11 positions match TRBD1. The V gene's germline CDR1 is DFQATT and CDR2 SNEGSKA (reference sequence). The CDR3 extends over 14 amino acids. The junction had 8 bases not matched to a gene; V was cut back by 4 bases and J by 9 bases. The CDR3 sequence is CSATRDRGTGEQFF. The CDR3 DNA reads TGCAGTGCTACCCGGGACAGGGGGACTGGTGAGCAGTTCTTC.

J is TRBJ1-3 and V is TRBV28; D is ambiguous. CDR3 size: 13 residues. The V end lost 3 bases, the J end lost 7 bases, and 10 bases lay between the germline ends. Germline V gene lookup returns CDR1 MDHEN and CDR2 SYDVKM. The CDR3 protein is CASSLSGSNTIYF. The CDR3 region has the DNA TGTGCCAGCAGTTTGTCCGGGTCGAACACCATATATTTT.